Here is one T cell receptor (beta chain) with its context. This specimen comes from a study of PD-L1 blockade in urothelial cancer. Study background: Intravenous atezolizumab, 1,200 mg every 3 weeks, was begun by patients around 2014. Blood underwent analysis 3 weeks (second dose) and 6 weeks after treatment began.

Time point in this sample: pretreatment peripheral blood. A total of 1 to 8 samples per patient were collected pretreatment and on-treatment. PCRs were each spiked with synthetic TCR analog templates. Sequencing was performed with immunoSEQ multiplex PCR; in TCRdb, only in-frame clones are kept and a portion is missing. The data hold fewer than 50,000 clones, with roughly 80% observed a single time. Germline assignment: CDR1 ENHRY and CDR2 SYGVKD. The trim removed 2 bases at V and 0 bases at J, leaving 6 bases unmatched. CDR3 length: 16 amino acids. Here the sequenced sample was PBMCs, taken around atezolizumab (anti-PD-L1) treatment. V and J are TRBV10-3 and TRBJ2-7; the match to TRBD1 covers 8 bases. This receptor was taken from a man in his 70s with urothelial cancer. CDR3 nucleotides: TGTGCCATCAGTGAGGGCTGGGACAGGAGCTCCTACGAGCAGTACTTC. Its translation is CAISEGWDRSSYEQYF.